The 7 T cell receptor beta chains listed next were all sequenced from one sample in a study of cytomegalovirus exposure and HLA in healthy donors (dated by TCRdb to 2017 to 2019). Library generation was performed with the immunoSEQ multiplex PCR assay. For the multiplex PCR, a mixture combining 60 forward primers for TCR Vbeta segments and 13 reverse primers for TCR Jbeta segments was used. What TCRdb holds here is the immuneACCESS table cut down to in-frame rearrangements. Part of the clones is not present; checked against another copy, under half of the missing clones reflect an unresolved V gene, and the others are unexplained. The sample yields some 110,000 clones; roughly 80% were counted once. Around 2.2% of the sample is held by the ten biggest clonotypes. The sample comprised PBMCs. The source is a man younger than 40 in good health and CMV-seronegative.

The CDR3 protein is CASSAAFSYNEQFF. In nucleotides, the CDR3 is TGTGCCAGTAGTGCGGCTTTCTCCTACAATGAGCAGTTCTTC. The chain is built from TRBV19 and TRBJ2-1; no firm D call. The V gene lost 5 bases and the J gene lost 0 bases, with 8 bases spanning the gap. This CDR3 contains 14 residues. Germline V lookup: CDR1 LNHDA, CDR2 SQIVND (reference sequence).

V and J are TRBV7-9 and TRBJ2-3; D possibly corresponds to TRBD1 (6 bases). Germline lookup yields CDR1 SEHNR and CDR2 FQNEAQ (reference sequence). The CDR3 covers 16 residues. Between the trimmed V and J ends, which lost 5 bases and 4 bases, there was a span of 19 bases. The CDR3 sequence: CASSPSQGISADTQYF. In nucleotides, the CDR3 is TGTGCCAGCAGCCCCTCCCAGGGGATCAGTGCAGATACGCAGTATTTT.

The chain employs TRBV11-2 and TRBJ2-7; the D is unclear. The CDR3 is 11 residues long. Trimming took off 3 bases at V and 2 bases at J, with 2 bases between the two ends. CDR1 SGHAT and CDR2 FQNNGV come from the germline V gene. CDR3 sequence reads: CASSFTYEQYF. DNA of the CDR3: TGTGCCAGCAGCTTTACCTACGAGCAGTACTTC.

The CDR3 spells CASSLRTAQETQYF. The CDR3 coding sequence is TGTGCCAGCAGCCTGCGGACAGCCCAAGAGACCCAGTACTTC. The chain has TRBV5-6 and TRBJ2-5, with D possibly being TRBD1 (6 bases). Germline lookup yields CDR1 SGHDT and CDR2 YYEEEE. Trimming took off 4 bases at V and 1 base at J, with 11 bases between the two ends. CDR3 size: 14 residues.

This clone was seen more than once but under ten times. The chain uses TRBV6-1 and TRBJ1-1; perhaps TRBD1 as D (6 bases). Trimming cost V 5 bases and J 4 bases, with 14 bases left between them. CDR3 length equals 14 residues. Germline CDR1 and CDR2: MNHNS and SASEGT. The DNA for the CDR3 is TGTGCCAGCAGTTCCCCAGGGGCGGGCACTGAAGCTTTCTTT. Its translation is CASSSPGAGTEAFF.

As concerns this clone: Sequence at one end of the junction differs from germline and may be a read error. This chain's CDR3 is CSSSLGTDSSPLHF. The CDR3 DNA sequence: TGTTCCAGCAGCCTGGGGACAGATTCTTCACCCCTCCACTTT. This sequence joins TRBV7-9 and TRBJ1-6; 7 positions agree with TRBD1. The CDR3 is 14 residues long. Germline V gene data show CDR1 as SEHNR and CDR2 as FQNEAQ (reference sequence).

V gene TRBV6-1 combines with J gene TRBJ2-1; TRBD1 agrees at 9 bases. The CDR3 length is 15 residues. The germline CDR1 and CDR2 sequences are MNHNS and SASEGT. The ends lost 6 bases at V and 6 bases at J; junction bases unmatched: 9. The CDR3 nucleotides read TGTGCCAGCAGCACAACTTCGACAGGGGGCAATGAGCAGTTCTTC. Protein product: CASSTTSTGGNEQFF.